One sample yielded the 29 T cell receptor beta chains listed below, sequenced in a study of T cell responses to AZD1222 COVID-19 vaccine. TCRdb keeps only in-frame clones here, not all; method: immunoSEQ multiplex PCR. The sample consists of about 120,000 clones, approximately 90% of them appearing once. Sequenced here: peripheral blood, sampled 28 days after the second AZD1222 dose. Every receptor here comes from an adult who received the AZD1222 COVID-19 vaccine.

This sequence joins TRBV9 and TRBJ1-3; D remains unclear. Germline CDR1 reads SGDLS; CDR2 reads YYNGEE. V was cut by 0 bases and J by 1 base, with 8 bases left in between. The CDR3 is 15 residues long. The CDR3 DNA sequence: TGTGCCAGCAGCGTAGATGGGTATTCTGGAAACACCATATATTTT. Translation: CASSVDGYSGNTIYF.

J is TRBJ2-7 and V is TRBV9; tentative D call: TRBD1 (6 bases). V was cut by 4 bases and J by 2 bases, with 16 bases left in between. The CDR3 contains 15 residues. The germline gives CDR1 SGDLS, CDR2 YYNGEE. CDR3 nucleotides: TGTGCCAGCAGCAGTAGCCGGGACACCCCCTACGAGCAGTACTTC. This gives the protein CASSSSRDTPYEQYF.

The V and J genes are TRBV12-5 and TRBJ2-1, with 8 bases aligning to TRBD1. Germline CDR1 reads LGHNT; CDR2 reads FRNRAP. The CDR3 loop spans 13 amino acids. With V trimmed by 5 bases and J by 9 bases, 6 bases remained unmatched. The CDR3: CASGKDRAGEQFF. CDR3 bases: TGTGCTAGTGGTAAGGACAGGGCCGGTGAGCAGTTCTTC. Based on the CDR3 plus reference TRBV12-5 and TRBJ2-1, the full variable domain is DARVTQTPRHKVTEMGQEVTMRCQPILGHNTVFWYRQTMMQGLELLAYFRNRAPLDDSGMPKDRFSAEMPDATLATLKIQPSEPRDSAVYFCASGKDRAGEQFFGPGTRLTVL.

This chain joins TRBV19 and TRBJ1-2; TRBD1 is a possible D gene (5 bases). Between the trimmed V and J ends, which lost 10 bases and 2 bases, there was a span of 14 bases. This CDR3 contains 13 residues. Germline CDR1 and CDR2: LNHDA and SQIVND (reference sequence). DNA for the CDR3: TGTGCCAACAAACGGGACCCCAACTATGGCTACACCTTC. Translation gives CANKRDPNYGYTF.

The chain couples TRBV5-4 to TRBJ2-2; 11 bases match TRBD2. Germline V CDR1 and CDR2: SGHNT, YYREEE (reference sequence). The CDR3 length is 15 residues. With 4 bases clipped from V and 5 bases from J, the junction kept 4 bases outside the gene matches. CDR3 DNA sequence: TGTGCCAGCAGCCATAGCGGGAGGGCGACCGGGGAGCTGTTTTTT. Protein: CASSHSGRATGELFF.

The chain employs TRBV29-1 and TRBJ1-3, with 7 positions matching TRBD1. The CDR3 runs 15 residues. CDR1 SQVTM and CDR2 ANQGSEA come from the germline V gene. Germline trimming cut 7 bases from V and 0 bases from J; bases unmatched to any gene: 9. CDR3 region: CSATGTAHSGNTIYF. The DNA of the CDR3 is TGCAGCGCAACCGGGACAGCTCACTCTGGAAACACCATATATTTT.

V usage is TRBV6-5 and J usage is TRBJ2-2, with a possible D match to TRBD1 (5 bases). This CDR3 has 16 residues. CDR1 is MNHEY and CDR2 is SVGAGI in the germline V gene. The V end was cut by 2 bases, the J end by 6 bases, with 16 bases between. CDR3 protein: CASSYTPQGEAGELFF. As DNA, the CDR3 is TGTGCCAGCAGTTACACCCCCCAGGGCGAGGCCGGGGAGCTGTTTTTT.

The rearrangement joins TRBV6-6 to TRBJ2-5, with D tentatively TRBD2 (6 bases). The CDR3 length is 15 residues. In germline, CDR1 is MNHNY, CDR2 SVGAGI (reference sequence). The V and J ends lost 2 bases and 3 bases respectively, with 13 bases between them. The CDR3 loop is CASSYPPGGKETQYF. In DNA form, the CDR3 reads TGTGCCAGCAGTTACCCGCCCGGAGGGAAAGAGACCCAGTACTTC.

The chain employs TRBV14 and TRBJ1-2; D gene unclear. This CDR3 is built from 15 residues. Germline lookup yields CDR1 SGHDN and CDR2 FVKESK. V lost 0 bases and J lost 2, with 10 bases in between. DNA of the CDR3: TGTGCCAGCAGCCAAGATCTTGGCCCCAACTATGGCTACACCTTC. This translates into CASSQDLGPNYGYTF.

This chain joins TRBV27 and TRBJ2-4; D is uncertain. Germline CDR1 reads MNHEY; CDR2 reads SMNVEV (reference sequence). The CDR3 is 11 amino acids. The V and J ends lost 6 bases and 10 bases respectively, with 10 bases between them. The CDR3 DNA reads TGTGCCAGCAGATCACAGCAAATTCAGTACTTC. Amino acid sequence: CASRSQQIQYF.

The V call is TRBV19, the J call TRBJ1-2; possible D gene TRBD1, 5 bases. There are 10 residues in the CDR3. Per germline, CDR1 LNHDA and CDR2 SQIVND (reference sequence). V lost 5 bases, J lost 7 bases, and 5 bases lay in between. DNA for the CDR3: TGTGCCAGTAGTGGGGCTGGCTACACCTTC. Its translation is CASSGAGYTF. Full variable domain (remainder filled in from reference TRBV19 and TRBJ1-2): DGGITQSPKYLFRKEGQNVTLSCEQNLNHDAMYWYRQDPGQGLRLIYYSQIVNDFQKGDIAEGYSVSREKKESFPLTVTSAQKNPTAFYLCASSGAGYTFGSGTRLTVV.

The V and J genes are TRBV5-4 and TRBJ2-6; 9 positions match TRBD1. Unmatched junction bases numbered 3, after V lost 4 bases and J lost 16 bases. The CDR3 is 11 amino acids. Germline CDR1 SGHNT, CDR2 YYREEE (reference sequence). The CDR3 DNA reads as TGTGCCAGCAGCAAGGACAGGGGACTGACTTTC. Translated, it gives CASSKDRGLTF.

Written as DNA, the CDR3 is TGCGCCAGCAGCTGGTCGACAGGGGCCCCCACAGATACGCAGTATTTT. Amino acid sequence: CASSWSTGAPTDTQYF. The rearrangement links TRBV5-1 to TRBJ2-3; the match to TRBD1 covers 8 bases. The V gene end was trimmed by 3 bases and the J gene end by 2 bases; junction bases not matched to a gene: 8. The CDR3 length is 16 residues. Germline values: CDR1 SGHRS, CDR2 YFSETQ.

This clone has just one count. The rearrangement joins TRBV18 to TRBJ2-7; TRBD1 matches 8 bases. Germline lookup yields CDR1 KGHSH and CDR2 LQKENI. With V trimmed by 4 bases and J by 3 bases, 11 bases remained unmatched. The CDR3 consists of 16 residues. The CDR3 is CASSRQLGQGVYEQYF. CDR3 DNA: TGTGCCAGCTCACGTCAACTCGGACAGGGTGTCTACGAGCAGTACTTC.

The chain links TRBV28 to TRBJ2-7; D remains unclear. The CDR3 is 12 amino acids. The germline V gene encodes CDR1 MDHEN and CDR2 SYDVKM. Trimming removed 5 bases from V and 7 bases from J, with 12 bases in between. Written as DNA, the CDR3 is TGTGCCAGCAGTCTCGGTTTCGGTGAGCAGTACTTC. As protein: CASSLGFGEQYF.

The gene calls are TRBV18 and TRBJ2-7; D call uncertain. CDR1 is KGHSH and CDR2 is LQKENI in the germline V gene. V shed 5 bases and J shed 7 bases, with 15 bases lying between them. CDR3 size: 13 residues. The CDR3 reads CASSSTTAWEQYF. The CDR3 DNA follows: TGTGCCAGCTCATCGACGACCGCTTGGGAGCAGTACTTC. Full variable domain (remainder filled in from reference TRBV18 and TRBJ2-7): NAGVMQNPRHLVRRRGQEARLRCSPMKGHSHVYWYRQLPEEGLKFMVYLQKENIIDESGMPKERFSAEFPKEGPSILRIQQVVRGDSAAYFCASSSTTAWEQYFGPGTRLTVT.

The genes are TRBV3-1 (or the pseudogene TRBV3-2) and TRBJ1-2; weak D call: TRBD1 (6 bases). Germline values: CDR1 LGHDT, CDR2 YNNKEL (reference sequence). The V gene lost 0 bases and the J gene lost 8 bases, with 10 bases spanning the gap. The CDR3 sequence is 13 residues long. CDR3 protein: CASSQEGARGYTF. CDR3 coding DNA: TGTGCCAGCAGCCAAGAGGGGGCTAGGGGCTACACCTTC.

The V call is TRBV6-1, the J call TRBJ2-7, with TRBD2 matching 9 bases. V shed 2 bases, J shed 7 bases, and the junction held 9 bases outside the gene matches. The CDR3 spans 15 residues. The germline V gene encodes CDR1 MNHNS and CDR2 SASEGT. The CDR3 coding sequence is TGTGCCAGCAGTGAAAGCGGGAGGAGGCTGGATGAGCAGTACTTC. Amino acids: CASSESGRRLDEQYF.

The count of this clone is one. The V call is TRBV7-3, the J call TRBJ2-1; D call uncertain. The CDR3 covers 15 residues. Germline CDR1 is SGHTA and CDR2 is FQGTGA. The V end was cut by 2 bases, the J end by 0 bases, with 8 bases between. CDR3 in amino acids: CASSLDSSSYNEQFF. CDR3 DNA sequence: TGTGCCAGCAGCTTAGATAGCAGCTCCTACAATGAGCAGTTCTTC.

This clone was seen a single time. DNA for the CDR3: TGTGCCTGGAGTGCCGGCCAGGGGTCTGAAAAACTGTTTTTT. Protein: CAWSAGQGSEKLFF. The chain couples TRBV30 to TRBJ1-4, with D tentatively TRBD1 (6 bases). Germline V gene sequence: CDR1 GTSNPN, CDR2 SVGIG (reference sequence). The length of the CDR3 is 14 residues. V shed 1 base and J shed 7 bases, with 13 bases lying between them.

On this clone: The junction departs from the called germline gene at one end, perhaps through a read error. The genes are TRBV3-1 (or the pseudogene TRBV3-2) and TRBJ2-5; TRBD2 might be the D (6 bases). The CDR3 contains 12 residues. The germline CDR1 and CDR2 sequences are LGHDT and YNNKEL (reference sequence). As DNA, the CDR3 is TGTGCCAGCAGCCAAGAGCGTCGGAGGGCTGACTTC. Its translation is CASSQERRRADF.

The chain combines TRBV29-1 with TRBJ2-7; 8 bases align to TRBD1. This CDR3 contains 12 residues. With V trimmed by 6 bases and J by 6 bases, 7 bases remained unmatched. The germline CDR1 and CDR2 sequences are SQVTM and ANQGSEA. The CDR3 region has the DNA TGCAGCGTCGCCCCGACAGGGGCCGAGCAGTACTTC. It yields the protein CSVAPTGAEQYF.

The gene calls are TRBV18 and TRBJ2-5; TRBD2 aligns across 7 bases. The trim removed 0 bases at V and 4 bases at J, leaving 5 bases unmatched. The CDR3 has 15 amino acids. The V gene's germline CDR1 is KGHSH and CDR2 LQKENI. CDR3 region: CASSPPRGRVETQYF. The CDR3 DNA is TGTGCCAGCTCACCACCACGCGGGAGAGTAGAGACCCAGTACTTC.

CDR3 residues: CASSEATDRDRTEAFF. The CDR3 nucleotides are TGTGCCAGCAGTGAAGCGACGGACAGGGATCGGACTGAAGCTTTCTTT. V and J are TRBV2 and TRBJ1-1; 8 positions match TRBD1. In germline, CDR1 is SNHLY, CDR2 FYNNEI. The CDR3 spans 16 residues. The J segment lost 5 bases and the V segment lost 0 bases, leaving 8 bases of the junction unmatched.

This chain links TRBV12-2 with TRBJ2-1; TRBD2 is the table's D call and was not checked against the DNA. TRBV12-2 is a recognized pseudogene. This CDR3 is 17 amino acids long. CDR3 amino acids: CASHKKRRAWDYNEQFF. CDR3 in DNA: TGTGCAAGTCATAAAAAAAGGAGGGCCTGGGATTACAATGAGCAGTTCTTC.

The DNA for the CDR3 is TGTGCCAGTAGTATAACGGGACAGGGTAGGTACGAGCAGTACTTC. This gives the protein CASSITGQGRYEQYF. This chain links TRBV19 with TRBJ2-7, with 9 bases identical to TRBD1. V trimming: 2 bases; J trimming: 4 bases; junction bases outside the gene matches: 6. The CDR3 has 15 amino acids. Germline CDR1 LNHDA, CDR2 SQIVND (reference sequence).

The chain uses TRBV6-5 and TRBJ2-7; the match to TRBD1 covers 10 bases. Germline V gene data show CDR1 as MNHEY and CDR2 as SVGAGI. The CDR3 has 14 amino acids. The J segment lost 4 bases and the V segment lost 6 bases, leaving 6 bases of the junction unmatched. The DNA of the CDR3 is TGTGCCAGCAGGGACAGGGGGTCGACTTACGAGCAGTACTTC. Translated, it gives CASRDRGSTYEQYF.

The V gene is TRBV6-1, the J gene TRBJ2-7; D is tentatively TRBD1 or TRBD2 (5 bases each). Between the trimmed V and J ends, which lost 4 bases and 0 bases, there was a span of 16 bases. Germline lookup yields CDR1 MNHNS and CDR2 SASEGT. This CDR3 contains 16 residues. CDR3 bases: TGTGCCAGCAGTGGTTGGGACGTTGGATACTCCTACGAGCAGTACTTC. Translated: CASSGWDVGYSYEQYF.

The gene calls are TRBV28 and TRBJ2-3; D is ambiguous. From germline, CDR1 is MDHEN and CDR2 SYDVKM. The CDR3 length is 14 residues. With 2 bases removed from V and 0 bases from J, the gap between germline ends came to 6 bases. CDR3 region: CASSLLASTDTQYF. CDR3 nucleotides: TGTGCCAGCAGTTTACTGGCGAGCACAGATACGCAGTATTTT.